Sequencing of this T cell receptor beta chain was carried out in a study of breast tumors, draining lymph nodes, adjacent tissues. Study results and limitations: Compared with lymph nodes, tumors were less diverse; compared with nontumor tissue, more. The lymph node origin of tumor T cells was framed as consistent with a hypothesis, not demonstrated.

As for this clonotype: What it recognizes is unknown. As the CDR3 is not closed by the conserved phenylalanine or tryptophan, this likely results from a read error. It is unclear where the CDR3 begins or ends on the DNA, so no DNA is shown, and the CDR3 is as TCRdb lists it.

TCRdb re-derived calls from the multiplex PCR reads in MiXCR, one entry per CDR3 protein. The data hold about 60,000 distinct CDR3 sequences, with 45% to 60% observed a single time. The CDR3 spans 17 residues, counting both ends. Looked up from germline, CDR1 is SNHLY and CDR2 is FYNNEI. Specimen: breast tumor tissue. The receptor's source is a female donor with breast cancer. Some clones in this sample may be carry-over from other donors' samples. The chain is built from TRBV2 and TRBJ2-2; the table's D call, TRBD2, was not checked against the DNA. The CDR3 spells CASRLTSGGANTGELRI.